This entry describes one T cell receptor beta chain. The target of this receptor is not known. There are no base qualities to consult, and no much larger clone falls within one base. This specimen belongs to a study of cytomegalovirus exposure and HLA in healthy donors (TCRdb year 2017). Notes on the research overall: According to an earlier analysis of 450 to 650 of the donors, about 179 million T cells yielded over 100 million unique TCR beta sequences and about 300 Gb of sequence data. An early release covering around 630 HLA-typed donors comprised about 300 gigabases of sequencing data and some 79 million unique TCR sequences. Of the roughly 400 genotyped donors, 65% to 90% fell in the genetic ancestry cluster associated with self-reported Caucasian donors. The study was designed to test whether signatures of past pathogen exposure could be identified by cataloging public T cell receptors. The study used immunosequencing to profile the T cell repertoires of 670 or so subjects and linked those repertoires to cytomegalovirus serostatus. Along with the approximately 650-subject first cohort, a separate validation cohort of over a hundred different subjects was used. To predict cytomegalovirus infection status, the study brought together high-throughput TCR immunosequencing, statistical association of individual TCRs with disease status, and machine learning. A later analysis re-examined previously published TCR beta repertoires from over 500 donors and added high-resolution HLA genotyping to investigate patterns of TCR occurrence. Rather than using new phenotypic data, the later analysis identified candidate immune exposures from TCR beta sequences and from how often those sequences occurred across donors. To decide whether each TCR beta V gene segment behaved as functional or pseudogenic, an earlier analysis of some 580 of the donors relied on high-throughput TCR beta sequencing. Donor age, sex, ethnicity and CMV serostatus were compiled together with the repertoire data. A later genetic analysis used genome-wide SNP genotypes for about 60% of the 666 donors, treating that subset as a discovery cohort. Every repertoire in the discovery cohort had been generated on one and the same sequencing platform. HLA typing included class I and class II loci at four-digit resolution. The number of donors typed differed by locus, with about 620-630 for A, B, C, DRB1 and DQB1, 522 for DQA1, approximately 570 for DPA1, and around 460 for DPB1. About 5 DR-DQ haplotypes were handled as single units for association and clustering, since linkage in the cohort was strong. On average, around 240,000 unique TCR beta nucleotide sequences were sequenced per donor among some 420 genotyped donors of the cohort, with roughly 18% of those sequences being non-productive.

The cohort consisted of 670 or so healthy bone marrow donors. Cohort members were all nominally healthy when sampled, although unrecorded immune exposures were likely present. The donor tested CMV seropositive and was one of the 289 seropositive cohort members. Every donor gave a peripheral blood sample, and the peripheral blood mononuclear cells from that sample were used for TCR beta sequencing. Genomic DNA extraction from the blood cell samples was performed with the Qiagen DNeasy Blood Extraction Kit. Libraries were prepared through the immunoSEQ multiplex PCR assay. The multiplex PCR relied on a mix of 60 forward primers for TCR Vbeta segments and 13 reverse primers for TCR Jbeta segments. A multiplex PCR assay on genomic DNA amplified the CDR3 region of rearranged TCR beta genes. Amplified TCR beta libraries were sequenced as 87-base-pair reads on the Illumina HiSeq System. The original pipeline was this. A later analysis counted about 80 million unique TCR beta chains across the 666 repertoires, and some 11 million of these chains were shared by at least two donors. To remove PCR and sequencing errors, raw reads were error-corrected and collapsed into unique sequences using a nearest-neighbor algorithm that merged closely related sequences. To assign V, D and J gene segments, CDR3 sequences were aligned to IMGT reference sequences. For a sequence to be retained, a match of at least six nucleotides was required to both a V gene segment and a J gene segment. Rearrangements were called productive when the CDR3 lacked stop codons and stayed in frame with V and J; all others were non-productive. CDR3 was defined according to IMGT convention as the region running from the second conserved V-encoded cysteine to the conserved J-encoded phenylalanine. In an earlier analysis of 587 of the donors, sequences lacking an unambiguous match to a single V gene segment were excluded. An earlier analysis of fewer than 650 of the donors classified V segments as functional when productive rearrangements were above 56.7% and as segregating when the standard deviation between donors was above 5%. A statistical classification framework was built to diagnose cytomegalovirus status from the catalog of TCR beta chain sequences. In a later analysis, V and J genes were assigned by comparing TCR nucleotide sequences against IMGT/GENE-DB human TR gene sequences. Using the TCRdist pipeline, a later analysis assigned CDR3 sequences along with most-parsimonious VDJ recombination scenarios. In a later analysis, every TCR beta chain was defined by the combination of its CDR3 amino acid sequence and its V-gene family, and reads without a unique V-gene family were dropped. As a way to deal with suspected cross-contamination and a sequencing artifact, a later analysis dropped 450 to 700 nucleotide sequences that were highly shared and had low generation probability. In a later analysis, a clonal expansion index for each public chain was calculated from normalized within-repertoire ranks of inferred template counts. Generation probabilities in a later analysis came from a VDJ recombination model fitted to out-of-frame rearrangements, and those results were checked against IGoR. Hypergeometric tests were used in a later analysis to score TCR-TCR, TCR-HLA and TCR-CMV co-occurrence, with a repertoire-size bias correction applied to the TCR pairs. To estimate false discovery rates, a later analysis permuted the HLA or CMV assignments 20 times. In a later analysis, co-occurring TCRs were grouped with DBSCAN, and TCRdist sequence similarity was added when clustering was performed within HLA-allele-positive subsets. For co-occurrence clustering, repertoires with fewer than 30,000 or more than 120,000 public chains were excluded, along with several repertoires with anomalous nucleotide sharing. TCRdb obtained this table from immuneACCESS and retained in-frame rearrangements with V and J assigned. These tables miss some clones; where compared with another copy, unresolved V genes account for less than half of the shortfall, and the remainder is unexplained. That table supplies the V and J calls and clone size; D and trimming were determined from the DNA. This sample lists 100,000 to 150,000 clones; around 75% were detected once. In total, the top ten clones hold under 9.5% of the sample.

Summary of the overall study and its limitations: In a later analysis, several top co-occurrence clusters were reported to appear linked to parvovirus B19, influenza, CMV and Epstein-Barr virus. The presence/absence analyses assumed that sequencing depth was roughly uniform across donors, and that assumption may not be true. According to a later analysis, most CMV-associated TCR beta chains appeared to be HLA-restricted, and the HLA associations seemed to be driven largely by CMV exposure. Correlated functional status among segregating V segments might be attributable to linkage disequilibrium, but an unknown experimental factor could not be ruled out. A cluster of highly shared sequence variants was judged likely to be a technical artifact of the sequencing pipeline. A further reported finding was that TCR beta sequences accurately predicted the HLA-A and HLA-B alleles for most subjects in the first cohort. Most TCR sequences were observed very rarely across donors, whereas some public TCRs were present in many individuals. The only immune exposure information available for the cohort was CMV serostatus. In a later genetic analysis, fewer N-insertions in productive TCRs were reported among donors in an Asian-associated ancestry cluster than the approximately 670-donor mean. Compared with equally common non-associated chains, HLA-associated TCR beta chains in a later analysis were more clonally expanded and had lower generation probabilities. It was suggested by the authors that the approach could potentially be generalized to other disease states and immunological phenotypes. An association between a missense DCLRE1C variant and V-gene and J-gene trimming of TCR beta chains was found in a later genetic analysis and replicated in an independent cohort. Because counts were too low, 15 to 20 rarely observed V segments, including chromosome 9 orphons, were excluded from the earlier analysis of under 650 of the donors. When HLA alleles, especially DR and DQ, strongly co-occurred, attributing TCR associations to individual alleles was difficult. A later analysis associated 16,951 TCR beta sequences with specific HLA alleles at a false discovery rate of 0.05. In both the original and validation cohorts, the classifier was reported to diagnose cytomegalovirus status with high specificity and sensitivity. An earlier analysis of approximately 540 of the donors showed that most TCR beta V segments appeared in productive rearrangements either about 90% or about 30% of the time, which broadly matched IMGT annotations. In the study, some 180 TCR beta chains were listed as associated with cytomegalovirus. In this cohort, only TCR beta chains were sequenced, and detectable features were limited by the absence of alpha or paired-chain data. HLA typing was unavailable for some donors at each locus, so association tests used only the typed subset. A few of the identified cytomegalovirus-associated TCR beta chains were confirmed in vitro to be specific for cytomegalovirus antigens. In a later analysis, TCR association rates were found to vary across HLA loci, with the most associated TCRs seen for DRB1 alleles and the fewest for HLA-C alleles.

The origin of this receptor is a woman aged 45-65 years in good health and CMV-seropositive. Material for sequencing was PBMCs.

CDR3 protein: CASSPPRTSGRIIHNEQFF. The nucleotide sequence is TGTGCCAGCAGCCCCCCGAGGACTAGCGGGAGGATCATCCACAATGAGCAGTTCTTC. Recombination joined TRBV7-9 with TRBJ2-1, with TRBD2 identical over 14 junction bases. The CDR3 spans 19 residues, from the cysteine through the phenylalanine. Of all the DNA, just the CDR3 is kept, 57 bases in frame from base 1. The germline V and J ends show losses of 5 bases and 5 bases respectively, and no gene match explains 14 bases of the junction. Looking up the germline V gene (reference sequence) yields CDR1 SEHNR and CDR2 FQNEAQ. Here the CDR3 is joined to the reference TRBV7-9 and TRBJ2-1 genes, and the full variable domain is: DTGVSQNPRHKITKRGQNVTFRCDPISEHNRLYWYRQTLGQGPEFLTYFQNEAQLEKSRLLSDRFSAERPKGSFSTLEIQRTEQGDSAMYLCASSPPRTSGRIIHNEQFFGPGTRLTVL.